One and the same sample provided the 23 T cell receptor beta chains below, sequenced in a study of shared clonotypes between healthy human individuals. CD8 cells classed as naive were CD45RO-negative and positively selected for CCR7, excluding terminally differentiated effector memory CD45RA+ cells. TCRdb keeps only in-frame clones here, not all; method: immunoSEQ multiplex PCR. The sample includes hundreds of thousands of clones, about 96% seen only once; the top ten take less than 0.25%. The source material was naive CD8+ T cells sorted from blood. These receptor sequences come from a man aged 25-45 years in good health.

Only one count was recorded for this clone. Within the sample, other DNA sequences also encode this same CDR3. The chain uses TRBV5-1 and TRBJ2-7; 9 bases agree with TRBD1. The V and J ends lost 4 bases and 4 bases, in that order; junction bases with no gene match: 6. Germline CDR1 SGHRS, CDR2 YFSETQ. CDR3 length: 14 amino acids. In DNA form, the CDR3 reads TGCGCCAGCAGCCCGGGACAGGGCTTTTACGAGCAGTACTTC. Its protein is CASSPGQGFYEQYF.

The V gene is TRBV13, the J gene TRBJ2-5; 9 bases line up with TRBD2. The V segment lost 0 bases and the J segment 5 bases; nucleotides outside the gene matches: 7. The CDR3 has 16 amino acids. Germline assignment: CDR1 PRHDT and CDR2 FYEKMQ (reference sequence). CDR3 nucleotides: TGTGCCAGCAGCTTAGGCCTTGGACTAGCGATTGAGACCCAGTACTTC. Its protein product is CASSLGLGLAIETQYF.

The CDR3 reads CSVDLQGTGELFF. The DNA for the CDR3 is TGCAGCGTTGACCTACAGGGCACCGGGGAGCTGTTTTTT. The chain carries TRBV29-1 and TRBJ2-2; weak D call: TRBD1 (6 bases). This CDR3 is 13 amino acids long. Trimming removed 3 bases from V and 4 bases from J, with 9 bases in between. Germline CDR1 reads SQVTM; CDR2 reads ANQGSEA.

On this clone itself: Additional DNA sequences in this sample encode the identical CDR3. V usage is TRBV27 and J usage is TRBJ2-3; tentative D call: TRBD1 (5 bases). Per the germline V gene, CDR1 is MNHEY and CDR2 is SMNVEV (reference sequence). The CDR3 runs to 12 residues. V was cut by 3 bases and J by 5 bases, with 6 bases left in between. This CDR3 reads CASSLQGDTQYF. The DNA of the CDR3 is TGTGCCAGCAGTTTGCAGGGAGATACGCAGTATTTT.

The chain is built from TRBV27 and TRBJ2-2; 9 bases line up with TRBD1. This CDR3 has 18 amino acids. Germline V gene sequence: CDR1 MNHEY, CDR2 SMNVEV (reference sequence). J was trimmed by 4 bases and V by 0 bases; bases with no gene match: 9. The CDR3 loop reads CASSLSAGTGHFTGELFF. In DNA, the CDR3 is TGTGCCAGCAGTTTATCGGCCGGGACAGGGCACTTCACCGGGGAGCTGTTTTTT.

CDR3 region: CASSQQPGTNTEAFF. DNA of the CDR3: TGTGCCAGCAGCCAACAGCCGGGAACAAACACTGAAGCTTTCTTT. The rearrangement links TRBV11-2 to TRBJ1-1; D is uncertain. V shed 5 bases and J shed 2 bases, with 15 bases lying between them. The germline V gene encodes CDR1 SGHAT and CDR2 FQNNGV. This CDR3 has 15 residues.

The rearrangement links TRBV6-4 to TRBJ2-7; weak D call: TRBD2 (6 bases). Germline V gene sequence: CDR1 MRHNA, CDR2 SNTAGT. The ends were cut back, 3 bases at V and 1 base at J, with 10 bases in the middle. The CDR3 extends over 14 amino acids. CDR3: CASSELASSYEQYF. The DNA of the CDR3 is TGTGCCAGCAGTGAACTAGCTTCGTCCTACGAGCAGTACTTC.

The V and J genes are TRBV28 and TRBJ1-2; D might be TRBD1 (5 bases). V gave up 3 bases and J gave up 7 bases, with 18 bases separating them. The CDR3 runs to 15 residues. CDR1 and CDR2 (germline): MDHEN, SYDVKM. In nucleotides, the CDR3 is TGTGCCAGCAGTTTTCCTGACAGCACTGCCTTTGGCTACACCTTC. Protein product: CASSFPDSTAFGYTF.

CDR3 DNA: TGTGCCAGCACGCCGGGCACCTTGAGCACTGAAGCTTTCTTT. It translates to CASTPGTLSTEAFF. V gene TRBV28 combines with J gene TRBJ1-1, with D uncertain. CDR1 is MDHEN, CDR2 SYDVKM, per germline. V lost 7 bases, J lost 4 bases, and 16 bases lay in between. This CDR3 has 14 residues.

CDR3 sequence: CASSLFFGDRTDTQYF. The CDR3 nucleotides are TGTGCCAGCAGCTTATTCTTTGGGGATCGCACAGATACGCAGTATTTT. This chain links TRBV11-2 with TRBJ2-3; D unresolved. With 2 bases removed from V and 1 base from J, the gap between germline ends came to 13 bases. CDR3 length equals 16 residues. Germline V CDR1 and CDR2: SGHAT, FQNNGV.

CDR3 sequence: CASSSLRRELFF. The CDR3, as DNA: TGTGCCAGCAGTTCGCTCCGACGGGAGCTGTTTTTT. J is TRBJ2-2 and V is TRBV6-5; D gene unclear. Germline lookup yields CDR1 MNHEY and CDR2 SVGAGI. V lost 4 bases and J 9 bases, leaving 9 bases between the germline ends. The CDR3 is made up of 12 amino acids.

This clone was observed once. The rearrangement uses TRBV9 and TRBJ2-7, with D tentatively TRBD2 (5 bases). The ends were cut back, 4 bases at V and 4 bases at J, with 18 bases in the middle. CDR3 size: 15 residues. Germline lookup yields CDR1 SGDLS and CDR2 YYNGEE. The CDR3 protein is CASSPQRQPGYEQYF. The CDR3 DNA sequence: TGTGCCAGCAGCCCTCAGCGGCAACCGGGGTACGAGCAGTACTTC.

This clone was counted a single time. This chain joins TRBV2 and TRBJ2-7; TRBD2 is a possible D gene (5 bases). Germline CDR1 reads SNHLY; CDR2 reads FYNNEI. V lost 6 bases to trimming and J lost 2 bases, with 14 bases between them. This CDR3 comprises 14 residues. The CDR3 protein is CASRVGNGAYEQYF. The CDR3 nucleotides read TGTGCCAGCAGGGTGGGAAACGGGGCCTACGAGCAGTACTTC.

The table lists this clone with a count of one. The V call is TRBV7-7, the J call TRBJ2-5, with 15 bases that match TRBD2. The ends lost 3 bases at V and 5 bases at J; junction bases unmatched: 10. The CDR3 is made up of 18 amino acids. CDR1 and CDR2 from the germline V gene are SSHAT and FNYEAQ (reference sequence). The CDR3 bases are TGTGCCAGCAGCTTGGACCAGGGACTAGCGGGAGGCCGGGAGACCCAGTACTTC. Amino acid sequence: CASSLDQGLAGGRETQYF.

This chain joins TRBV11-2 and TRBJ1-1, with a tentative D call TRBD1 (5 bases). The germline gives CDR1 SGHAT, CDR2 FQNNGV. The CDR3 length is 13 residues. V was shortened by 1 base and J by 6 bases, with 9 bases between the two germline ends. CDR3 bases: TGTGCCAGCAGCTTAGCAGGGATCCCTGAAGCTTTCTTT. Its protein is CASSLAGIPEAFF.

The V gene is TRBV4-3, the J gene TRBJ2-5; weak D call: TRBD1 (7 bases). Germline-derived CDR1 and CDR2 are LGHNA and YSLEER. The CDR3 is 16 residues long. Trimming cost V 4 bases and J 5 bases, with 20 bases left between them. The CDR3, as DNA: TGCGCCAGCAGCCCCCAATGGCGGGACAGAGGGGAGACCCAGTACTTC. Translation gives CASSPQWRDRGETQYF.

The chain couples TRBV4-1 to TRBJ2-7; either TRBD1 or TRBD2 may fit D (5 bases each). V was shortened by 1 base and J by 5 bases, with 24 bases between the two germline ends. The germline V gene encodes CDR1 MGHRA and CDR2 YSYEKL. There are 18 residues in the CDR3. The CDR3 DNA reads TGCGCCAGCAGCCAAGTAGGCCAGGGCCTCGGGGAGCAGGACGAGCAGTACTTC. Protein: CASSQVGQGLGEQDEQYF.

Note on this clone: The sample has other DNA sequences that encode this CDR3 too. V and J are TRBV29-1 and TRBJ2-3; TRBD2 is a possible D gene (6 bases). V was pared by 6 bases and J by 3 bases, with 13 bases between. This CDR3 spans 13 amino acids. CDR1 and CDR2 from the germline V gene are SQVTM and ANQGSEA. Here the CDR3 reads CSVAGGATDTQYF. CDR3 nucleotides: TGCAGCGTGGCCGGGGGAGCGACAGATACGCAGTATTTT.

This clone appeared a single time. The V call is TRBV28, the J call TRBJ2-7, with TRBD2 matching over 7 bases. Germline CDR1 and CDR2: MDHEN and SYDVKM. The CDR3 has 15 residues. The V gene end was trimmed by 6 bases and the J gene end by 4 bases; junction bases not matched to a gene: 12. CDR3 DNA sequence: TGTGCCAGCAGGATCCCCGGGACTACCCAATACGAGCAGTACTTC. Protein: CASRIPGTTQYEQYF.

The V call is TRBV5-1, the J call TRBJ1-3; D perhaps matches TRBD1 (5 bases). This CDR3 has 15 amino acids. V lost 0 bases to trimming and J lost 0 bases, with 7 bases between them. Germline loops: CDR1 SGHRS, CDR2 YFSETQ. Written as DNA, the CDR3 is TGCGCCAGCAGCTTGGAAGGGGACTCTGGAAACACCATATATTTT. This codes for CASSLEGDSGNTIYF.

The chain couples TRBV7-6 to TRBJ1-1; TRBD1 matches 8 bases. This CDR3 is built from 15 residues. Looked up from germline, CDR1 is SGHVS and CDR2 is FNYEAQ. The J segment lost 1 base and the V segment lost 6 bases, leaving 7 bases of the junction unmatched. The CDR3 nucleotides read TGTGCCAGCAGTACAATGACAGGGGCGAACACTGAAGCTTTCTTT. This encodes CASSTMTGANTEAFF.

The V call is TRBV10-3, the J call TRBJ2-7, with D maybe TRBD1 (5 bases). Germline values: CDR1 ENHRY, CDR2 SYGVKD. Trimming left V 11 bases short and J 3 bases short, with 35 bases between. The CDR3 is 19 amino acids. In nucleotides, the CDR3 is TGTGCCGCCTCCTTAGGCCGCCCCAGGGAAGGACCCTCGGGCTACGAGCAGTACTTC. It translates to CAASLGRPREGPSGYEQYF.

The chain joins TRBV16 to TRBJ2-2; D is possibly TRBD2 (5 bases). Germline CDR1 reads KGHSY; CDR2 reads FQNENV. Trimming removed 0 bases from V and 2 bases from J, with 10 bases in between. The CDR3 runs 16 residues. CDR3 loop: CASSQSVTTNTGELFF. Written as DNA, the CDR3 is TGTGCCAGCAGCCAATCCGTGACTACTAACACCGGGGAGCTGTTTTTT. Complete variable domain (other parts from reference TRBV16 and TRBJ2-2): GEEVAQTPKHLVRGEGQKAKLYCAPIKGHSYVFWYQQVLKNEFKFLISFQNENVFDETGMPKERFSAKCLPNSPCSLEIQATKLEDSAVYFCASSQSVTTNTGELFFGEGSRLTVL.